The 5 T cell receptor beta chains in this list originate from one sample, sequenced in a study of blood T cell repertoires in COVID-19. The assay was immunoSEQ multiplex PCR, and TCRdb's table has in-frame clones only and misses some. Of 150,000 to 200,000 clones in the sample, around 82% were seen once. Material: peripheral blood. The origin of the receptors is a woman of 80 years or more with acute or convalescent COVID-19.

The gene calls are TRBV6-5 and TRBJ2-3; D might be TRBD1 (6 bases). This CDR3 has 14 residues. Deletions cut 11 bases from V and 0 bases from J, with 15 bases between. Germline CDR1 MNHEY, CDR2 SVGAGI. The CDR3 nucleotides are TGTGCCGGACAGACAAGCTCTAGCACAGATACGCAGTATTTT. As protein: CAGQTSSSTDTQYF.

The chain is built from TRBV7-8 and TRBJ2-3; 9 positions match TRBD2. The CDR3 runs to 15 residues. The V segment lost 4 bases and the J segment 1 base; nucleotides outside the gene matches: 3. Germline-derived CDR1 and CDR2 are SGHVS and FQNEAQ. CDR3 sequence (DNA): TGTGCCAGCAGCTCTATAGCGGGGGGCACAGATACGCAGTATTTT. It yields the protein CASSSIAGGTDTQYF.

The rearrangement joins TRBV5-1 to TRBJ2-5, with unresolved D. CDR1 and CDR2 from the germline V gene are SGHRS and YFSETQ. V shed 1 base and J shed 5 bases, with 9 bases lying between them. This CDR3 has 13 amino acids. In DNA form, the CDR3 reads TGCGCCAGCAGCTTGAACTACCGGGAGACCCAGTACTTC. Translation gives CASSLNYRETQYF.

This chain uses TRBV6-1 with TRBJ1-5; unclear D gene. The CDR3 extends over 13 amino acids. V lost 3 bases and J 8 bases, leaving 11 bases between the germline ends. The V gene's germline CDR1 is MNHNS and CDR2 SASEGT. The CDR3 is CASSDLAAEPQHF. CDR3 in DNA: TGTGCCAGCAGTGATTTGGCCGCCGAGCCCCAGCATTTT.

This clone has a single count. The chain carries TRBV27 and TRBJ1-2, with TRBD1 matching 8 bases. The CDR3 is 13 amino acids. The ends lost 8 bases at V and 6 bases at J; junction bases unmatched: 8. Germline assignment: CDR1 MNHEY and CDR2 SMNVEV (reference sequence). In DNA form, the CDR3 reads TGTGCCAGCCACCCTCAGGGGGCGCATGGCTACACCTTC. It is translated as CASHPQGAHGYTF.